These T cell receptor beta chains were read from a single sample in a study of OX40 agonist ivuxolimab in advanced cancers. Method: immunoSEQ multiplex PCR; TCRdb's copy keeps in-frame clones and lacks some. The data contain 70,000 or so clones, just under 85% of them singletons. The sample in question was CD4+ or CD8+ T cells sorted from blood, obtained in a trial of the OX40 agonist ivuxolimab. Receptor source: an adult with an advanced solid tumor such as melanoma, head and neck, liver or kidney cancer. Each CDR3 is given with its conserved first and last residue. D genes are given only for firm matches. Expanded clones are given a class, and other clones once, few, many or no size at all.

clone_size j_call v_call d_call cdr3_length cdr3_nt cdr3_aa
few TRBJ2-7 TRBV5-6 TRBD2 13 TGTGCCAGCAGCGCTACTAGCGAACTCGAGCAGTACTTC CASSATSELEQYF
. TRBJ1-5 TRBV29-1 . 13 TGCAGCGTTGCTGAGAATAGCAATCAGCCCCAGCATTTT CSVAENSNQPQHF
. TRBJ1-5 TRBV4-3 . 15 TGCGCCAGCAGCCAAGATAGGTTTGGTTTGCAGCCCCAGCATTTT CASSQDRFGLQPQHF
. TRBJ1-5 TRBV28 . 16 TGTGCCAGCAGTTTACCCCAATTGCTTCGGGTCCAGCCCCAGCATTTT CASSLPQLLRVQPQHF
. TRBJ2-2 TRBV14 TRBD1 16 TGTGCCAGCAGCCAAGATGTCGGGACAGTCACCGGGGAGCTGTTTTTT CASSQDVGTVTGELFF
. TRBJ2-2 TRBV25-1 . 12 TGTGCCAGCAAATTAGGGGCCGGGGAGCTGTTTTTT CASKLGAGELFF
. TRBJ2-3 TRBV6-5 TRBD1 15 TGTGCCACTAGGGCCCACAGGGGATTCACAGATACGCAGTATTTT CATRAHRGFTDTQYF
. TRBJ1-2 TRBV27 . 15 TGTGCCAGCAGTTTGGTTCGAGGGCTTGGCTATGGCTACACCTTC CASSLVRGLGYGYTF
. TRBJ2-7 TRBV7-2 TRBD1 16 TGTGCCAGCAGCCCCCGTAAGGGACAGGGGGCGCATGAGCAGTACTTC CASSPRKGQGAHEQYF
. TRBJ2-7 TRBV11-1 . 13 TGTGCCAGCAGCCCTGGACTGGACTACGAGCAGTACTTC CASSPGLDYEQYF
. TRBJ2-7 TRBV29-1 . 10 TGCAGCGTTGAACTCGGGGAGCAGTACTTC CSVELGEQYF
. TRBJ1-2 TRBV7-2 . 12 TGTGCCAGCAGCGCGGACAGAAGGAGCTACACCTTC CASSADRRSYTF
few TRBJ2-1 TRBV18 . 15 TGTGCCAGCTCACCACAACGCAAGACGGCGGATGAGCAGTTCTTC CASSPQRKTADEQFF
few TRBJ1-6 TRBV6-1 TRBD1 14 TGTGCCAGCAGTGACGGGACAGGGAATTCACCCCTCCACTTT CASSDGTGNSPLHF
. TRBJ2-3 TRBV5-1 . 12 TGCGCCAGCCGGGTTAGCACAGATACGCAGTATTTT CASRVSTDTQYF
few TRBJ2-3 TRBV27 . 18 TGTGCCAGCAGTTTATCGGGGATTTGGGGCAGGGGTGGAGATACGCAGTATTTT CASSLSGIWGRGGDTQYF
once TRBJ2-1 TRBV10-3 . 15 TGTGCCATCAGTGAGTTCGGGGGAGCCTACAATGAGCAGTTCTTC CAISEFGGAYNEQFF
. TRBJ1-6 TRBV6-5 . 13 TGTGCCAGCAGTTACAGGGGGGATTCACCCCTCCACTTT CASSYRGDSPLHF
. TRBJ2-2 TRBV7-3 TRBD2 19 TGTGCCAGCAGCCAAGGAGGGACTAGCGGGAGATCGAACACCGGGGAGCTGTTTTTT CASSQGGTSGRSNTGELFF
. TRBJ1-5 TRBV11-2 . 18 TGTGCCAGCAGCCAGGGCGGGGGCGCGGGAACTAGCAATCAGCCCCAGCATTTT CASSQGGGAGTSNQPQHF
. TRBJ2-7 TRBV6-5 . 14 TGTGCCAGCAGTTTAACCGGGGCCCTGGCCGAGCAGTACTTC CASSLTGALAEQYF
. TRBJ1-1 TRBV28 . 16 TGTGCCAGCAGTTTTCTCGGGGCCCCCGGGGACACTGAAGCTTTCTTT CASSFLGAPGDTEAFF
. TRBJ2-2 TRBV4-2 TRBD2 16 TGTGCCAGCAGCCAAGGGACCGGGGGGTACACCGGGGAGCTGTTTTTT CASSQGTGGYTGELFF
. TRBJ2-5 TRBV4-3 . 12 TGCGCCAGCAGCCAAGATCGGGGGACCCAGTACTTC CASSQDRGTQYF
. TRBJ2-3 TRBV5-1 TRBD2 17 TGCGCCAGCAGCTTGGAGACTAGCGGGGGGGCCACAGATACGCAGTATTTT CASSLETSGGATDTQYF
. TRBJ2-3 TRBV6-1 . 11 TGTGCCAGCAGTGATCACGATACGCAGTATTTT CASSDHDTQYF
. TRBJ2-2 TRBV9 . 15 TGTGCCAGCAGCGTCCAACTTAGCGCCACCGGGGAGCTGTTTTTT CASSVQLSATGELFF
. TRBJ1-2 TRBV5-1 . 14 TGCGCCAGCAGCCCCGGGGGGGGGAACTATGGCTACACCTTC CASSPGGGNYGYTF
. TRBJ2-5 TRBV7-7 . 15 TGTGCCAGCAGCTTGAATGGATGGCCTCAAGAGACCCAGTACTTC CASSLNGWPQETQYF
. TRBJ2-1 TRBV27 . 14 TGTGCCAGCAGCCCGGGTCCAAGCGGTGATGAGCAGTTCTTC CASSPGPSGDEQFF
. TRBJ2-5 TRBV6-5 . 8 TGTGCCAGGAAGACCCAGTACTTC CARKTQYF
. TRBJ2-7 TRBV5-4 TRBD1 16 TGTGCCAGCAGCTCCCCCACCGGGACAGCTAAGTACGAGCAGTACTTC CASSSPTGTAKYEQYF
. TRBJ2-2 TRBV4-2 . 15 TGTGCCAGCAGCCAGGGGGGCAGGGGGGTCGAGGAGCTGTTTTTT CASSQGGRGVEELFF
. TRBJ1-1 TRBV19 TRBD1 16 TGTGCCAGTAGTCACAACAGGGGCTCGGGGGACACTGAAGCTTTCTTT CASSHNRGSGDTEAFF
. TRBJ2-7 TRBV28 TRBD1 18 TGTGCCAGCAGTTTATTCTATCGGGGACAGGGGGTCTCCTACGAGCAGTACTTC CASSLFYRGQGVSYEQYF
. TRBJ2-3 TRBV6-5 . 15 TGTGCCAGCAGTTACCGAAGCAGTAGCACAGATACGCAGTATTTT CASSYRSSSTDTQYF
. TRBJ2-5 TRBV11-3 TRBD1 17 TGTGCCAGCAGCCTTTACAGGGGGCGGGTAGGTCCGGAGACCCAGTACTTC CASSLYRGRVGPETQYF
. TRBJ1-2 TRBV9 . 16 TGTGCCAGCAGCCCCTTAACTAAAAATAAGAACTATGGCTACACCTTC CASSPLTKNKNYGYTF
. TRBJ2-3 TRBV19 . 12 TGTGCCAGTAGTCTCAGCGGGGATACGCAGTATTTT CASSLSGDTQYF
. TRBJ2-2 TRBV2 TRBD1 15 TGTGCCACAACTCGGGACAGGGGGGGCACCGGGGAGCTGTTTTTT CATTRDRGGTGELFF
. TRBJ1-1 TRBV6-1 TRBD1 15 TGTGCCAGCAGTGAATTGACAGGGTTTTGGACTGAAGCTTTCTTT CASSELTGFWTEAFF
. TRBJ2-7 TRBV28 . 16 TGTGCCAGCAGTTCTCCCTCGACAGCGAGAGCCTACGAGCAGTACTTC CASSSPSTARAYEQYF
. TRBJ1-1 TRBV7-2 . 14 TGTGCCAGCAGCTTAGACGGGTTGAACACTGAAGCTTTCTTT CASSLDGLNTEAFF
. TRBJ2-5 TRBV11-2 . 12 TGTGCCAGCAGCTTAGCCCAAGAGACCCAGTACTTC CASSLAQETQYF
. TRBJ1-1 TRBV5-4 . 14 TGTGCCAGCAGTACCGGGACACATTACACTGAAGCTTTCTTT CASSTGTHYTEAFF
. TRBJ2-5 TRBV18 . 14 TGTGCCAGCTCACCACCGCCAATTATGGAGACCCAGTACTTC CASSPPPIMETQYF
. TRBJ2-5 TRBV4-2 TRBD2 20 TGTGCCAGCAGCCAAGAGGCCGTGCAAAGGACTAGCGGAAGGATGGAGACCCAGTACTTC CASSQEAVQRTSGRMETQYF
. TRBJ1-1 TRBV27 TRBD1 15 TGTGCCAGCAGTCCCCCGGGACAGGGAGACACTGAAGCTTTCTTT CASSPPGQGDTEAFF
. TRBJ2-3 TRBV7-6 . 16 TGTGCCAGCAGCTTAGCTAGGCCTAGCCGAACAGATACGCAGTATTTT CASSLARPSRTDTQYF